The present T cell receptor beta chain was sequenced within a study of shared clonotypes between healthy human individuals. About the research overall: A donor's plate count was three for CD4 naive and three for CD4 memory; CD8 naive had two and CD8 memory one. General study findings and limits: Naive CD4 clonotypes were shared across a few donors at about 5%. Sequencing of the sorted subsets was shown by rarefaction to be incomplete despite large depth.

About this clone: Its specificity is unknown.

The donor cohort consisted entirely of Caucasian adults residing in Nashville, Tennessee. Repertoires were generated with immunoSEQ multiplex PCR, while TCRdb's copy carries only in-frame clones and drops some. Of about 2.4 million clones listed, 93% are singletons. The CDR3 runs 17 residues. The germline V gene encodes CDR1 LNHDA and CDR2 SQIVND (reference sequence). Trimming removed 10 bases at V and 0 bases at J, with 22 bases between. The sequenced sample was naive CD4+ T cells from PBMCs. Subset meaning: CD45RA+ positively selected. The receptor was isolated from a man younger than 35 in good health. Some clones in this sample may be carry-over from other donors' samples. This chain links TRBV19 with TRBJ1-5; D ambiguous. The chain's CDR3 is CATLMGRDLSSNQPQHF. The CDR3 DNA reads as TGTGCCACCCTTATGGGTCGGGATCTTTCTAGCAATCAGCCCCAGCATTTT.